These T cell receptor beta chains were read from a single sample in a study of T cells in Graves' hyperthyroidism and ophthalmopathy. Via MiXCR, TCRdb re-called the multiplex PCR reads, giving one row per CDR3 protein. This repertoire shows 450,000 to 700,000 distinct CDR3 sequences, around 46% found once; its top ten account for around 7.7%. Sequenced input: peripheral blood or thyroid tissue (not recorded which). These TCRs come from a woman under 30 with Graves' hyperthyroidism. Each CDR3 is given with its conserved first and last residue. D genes are given only for firm matches. Clone size is shown for a subset of rows, as once, few, many or a class of expanded clone.

D gene	J gene	clone size	V gene	CDR3 protein	CDR3 DNA
TRBD1	TRBJ2-6	few	TRBV27	CASSSNWDRGLSGANVLTF	TGTGCCAGCAGTTCCAATTGGGACAGGGGGCTTTCGGGGGCCAACGTCCTGACTTTC
TRBD1	TRBJ2-5	many	TRBV9	CASSFGQDQETQYF	TGTGCCAGCAGCTTCGGACAGGACCAAGAGACCCAGTACTTC
NA	TRBJ1-1	NA	TRBV25-1	CASWEGRVTEAFF	TGTGCCAGCTGGGAGGGGCGGGTCACTGAAGCTTTCTTT
TRBD2	TRBJ2-5	many	TRBV7-2	CASSDWTSGRQETQYF	TGTGCCAGCAGCGATTGGACTAGCGGGAGGCAAGAGACCCAGTACTTC
NA	TRBJ2-6	NA	TRBV27	CASSFGEANVLTF	TGTGCCAGCAGTTTCGGGGAGGCCAACGTCCTGACTTTC
NA	TRBJ1-1	many	TRBV6-2/TRBV6-3	CASGQPNTEAFF	TGTGCCAGCGGGCAGCCGAACACTGAAGCTTTCTTT
TRBD2	TRBJ2-5	many	TRBV27	CASSWTSGTWPPYF	TGTGCCAGCAGTTGGACTAGCGGGACCTGGCCTCCGTACTTC
NA	TRBJ1-2	many	TRBV5-5	CASSLGTTTTNYGYTF	TGTGCCAGCAGCTTAGGGACAACCACCACTAACTATGGCTACACCTTC
NA	TRBJ2-5	many	TRBV11-2	CASSYGYQETQYF	TGTGCCAGCAGCTACGGGTACCAAGAGACCCAGTACTTC
NA	TRBJ2-7	many	TRBV7-9	CASSLTRSYEQYF	TGTGCCAGCAGCTTAACCCGCTCCTACGAGCAGTACTTC
NA	TRBJ2-2	NA	TRBV7-2	CASSFGLGGGELFF	TGTGCCAGCAGCTTCGGACTGGGCGGCGGGGAGCTGTTTTTT
NA	TRBJ1-4	many	TRBV19	CASSIDPQSEGKLFF	TGTGCCAGTAGTATAGATCCCCAATCGGAGGGGAAACTGTTTTTT
NA	TRBJ2-2	many	TRBV20-1	CSARDHTGELFF	TGCAGTGCTAGAGACCACACCGGGGAGCTGTTTTTT
NA	TRBJ2-7	NA	TRBV2	CASSVWGSSSYEQYF	TGTGCCAGCAGTGTGTGGGGGAGTTCCTCCTACGAGCAGTACTTC
NA	TRBJ2-7	many	TRBV4-2	CAIRGYYEQYF	TGTGCCATTAGGGGGTACTACGAGCAGTACTTC
TRBD2	TRBJ2-7	NA	TRBV10-3	CAKRTSGSAYEQYF	TGTGCCAAACGGACTAGCGGGAGTGCCTACGAGCAGTACTTC
NA	TRBJ2-3	NA	TRBV25-1	CASGRRGSTDTQYF	TGTGCCAGCGGGCGGAGGGGAAGCACAGATACGCAGTATTTT
NA	TRBJ1-5	NA	TRBV2	CASTGNKETQHF	TGTGCCAGCACCGGAAATAAGGAGACCCAGCATTTT
TRBD2	TRBJ2-7	few	TRBV7-6	CASSSGRADEQYF	TGTGCCAGCAGCTCTGGGAGGGCCGACGAGCAGTACTTC
NA	TRBJ2-2	few	TRBV6-2/TRBV6-3	CASSYRSRGTGELFF	TGTGCCAGCAGTTACCGCTCTCGTGGTACCGGGGAGCTGTTTTTT
NA	TRBJ2-5	NA	TRBV29-1	CSVPHLDRGETQYF	TGCAGCGTTCCCCATCTAGATAGGGGTGAGACCCAGTACTTC
TRBD1	TRBJ1-6	once	TRBV2	CASSYSGQGLHSPLHF	TGTGCCAGCAGTTACTCGGGACAGGGATTACATTCACCCCTCCACTTT
TRBD1	TRBJ2-1	NA	TRBV24-1	CATSDTGQGALVDEQFF	TGTGCCACCAGTGACACAGGACAGGGGGCTTTGGTTGATGAGCAGTTCTTC
NA	TRBJ2-7	NA	TRBV2	CASSEGLGYEQYF	TGTGCCAGCAGTGAAGGACTAGGCTACGAGCAGTACTTC
TRBD1	TRBJ2-6	NA	TRBV7-6	CASNPGQGGNVLTF	TGTGCCAGCAACCCCGGACAGGGGGGCAACGTCCTGACTTTC
NA	TRBJ2-7	many	TRBV6-5	CASSYSRYYYEQYF	TGTGCCAGCAGTTACTCCCGCTACTACTACGAGCAGTACTTC
TRBD2	TRBJ2-1	NA	TRBV7-9	CASSTSGGYNEQFF	TGTGCCAGCAGTACTAGCGGGGGGTACAATGAGCAGTTCTTC
NA	TRBJ2-7	NA	TRBV6-5	CASSYLYSGSYEQYF	TGTGCCAGCAGTTACCTCTATAGCGGTTCCTACGAGCAGTACTTC
TRBD2	TRBJ2-1	NA	TRBV29-1	CSAEKAGPASGRWYNEQFF	TGCAGCGCCGAAAAGGCCGGCCCTGCTAGCGGGAGATGGTACAATGAGCAGTTCTTC
TRBD1	TRBJ1-5	NA	TRBV29-1	CSVEDGQGGNQPQHF	TGCAGCGTTGAAGATGGACAGGGCGGCAATCAGCCCCAGCATTTT
TRBD1	TRBJ1-3	NA	TRBV11-2	CASSPRTGLDTIYF	TGTGCCAGCAGCCCCCGGACAGGGCTGGACACCATATATTTT
NA	TRBJ1-2	many	TRBV13	CASRDAGKAIRSYTF	TGTGCCAGCAGGGATGCAGGGAAAGCGATTAGGAGCTACACCTTC
NA	TRBJ2-2	NA	TRBV7-9	CAGSLIFGRASGELFF	TGTGCCGGCAGCTTAATCTTCGGCCGGGCTAGCGGGGAGCTGTTTTTT
NA	TRBJ1-2	NA	TRBV7-9	CASSTAPTENYGYTF	TGTGCCAGCAGCACGGCCCCGACCGAGAACTATGGCTACACCTTC
NA	TRBJ1-2	NA	TRBV29-1	CSVERFPNTNYGYTF	TGCAGCGTTGAAAGGTTCCCGAACACAAACTATGGCTACACCTTC
TRBD1	TRBJ2-2	many	TRBV7-9	CASSNPRDRGTANTGELFF	TGTGCCAGCAGCAATCCCCGGGACAGGGGAACCGCGAACACCGGGGAGCTGTTTTTT
NA	TRBJ1-2	many	TRBV4-1	CASSQVRGGRGYTF	TGCGCCAGCAGCCAAGTCCGCGGGGGCCGCGGCTACACCTTC
NA	TRBJ2-2	NA	TRBV10-3	CANSGQLNTGELFF	TGTGCCAACTCAGGACAGTTGAACACCGGGGAGCTGTTTTTT
NA	TRBJ2-5	few	TRBV6-1	CASRIPGRFSTQYF	TGTGCCAGCAGAATTCCGGGACGGTTTTCCACCCAGTACTTC
TRBD2	TRBJ2-6	NA	TRBV7-9	CAGAGAGANVLTF	TGTGCCGGAGCGGGAGCTGGGGCCAACGTCCTGACTTTC
NA	TRBJ1-3	many	TRBV2	CASMHVNTIYF	TGTGCCAGCATGCACGTAAACACCATATATTTT
NA	TRBJ1-1	NA	TRBV29-1	CSVGAMTGATEAFF	TGCAGCGTTGGGGCAATGACAGGCGCTACTGAAGCTTTCTTT
TRBD1	TRBJ2-5	many	TRBV20-1	CSARRDRVGETQYF	TGCAGTGCTAGGCGGGACAGGGTAGGAGAGACCCAGTACTTC
NA	TRBJ1-5	once	TRBV2	CASDQGNQPQHF	TGTGCCAGTGATCAGGGGAATCAGCCCCAGCATTTT
NA	TRBJ1-6	NA	TRBV24-1	CATSDLPRTDNSPLHF	TGTGCCACCAGTGATCTACCCCGGACGGATAATTCACCCCTCCACTTT
NA	TRBJ1-4	many	TRBV12-3/TRBV12-4	CASRSATTLDEKLFF	TGTGCCAGCAGATCCGCCACCACGCTGGATGAAAAACTGTTTTTT
NA	TRBJ1-2	NA	TRBV29-1	CSVAQGWYGYTF	TGCAGCGTAGCGCAGGGGTGGTATGGCTACACCTTC
NA	TRBJ1-2	many	TRBV20-1	CSVRTRNGYTF	TGCAGTGTTAGGACGCGGAATGGCTACACCTTC
TRBD1	TRBJ2-7	many	TRBV12-3/TRBV12-4	CASSLTGAFSYEQYF	TGTGCCAGCAGTTTGACAGGGGCCTTCTCCTACGAGCAGTACTTC